This is a list of T cell receptor beta chains from one sample in a study of CDR3 diversity in severe acne. Using its own MiXCR run on the PCR reads, TCRdb lists one record per CDR3 protein. This sample yields roughly 93,000 distinct CDR3 sequences, of which around 50% are seen a single time; around 10% belongs to the top ten. Material: blood. The source is a male donor with severe acne vulgaris. CDR3s leave out the opening cysteine and the closing phenylalanine or tryptophan. Fields, in order: D gene, J gene, V gene, CDR3 protein. The D gene is left open where the match is weak.

D: NA
J: TRBJ1-2
V: TRBV5-6
CDR3: ASSLLSGGDYGYT

D: NA
J: TRBJ2-1
V: TRBV12-3/TRBV12-4
CDR3: ASTPGSSYNEQF

D: NA
J: TRBJ1-5
V: TRBV7-9
CDR3: ASSREGGRGQPQH

D: NA
J: TRBJ2-7
V: TRBV7-9
CDR3: ASSPGGLDRVYEQY

D: NA
J: TRBJ1-1
V: TRBV2
CDR3: ASRDTLNTEAF

D: TRBD2
J: TRBJ2-7
V: TRBV20-1
CDR3: SARDGGRAVYEQY

D: NA
J: TRBJ2-2
V: TRBV28
CDR3: ASIPFGAEGPTGELF

D: NA
J: TRBJ1-1
V: TRBV7-3
CDR3: ASSKPGGFGPKNTEAF

D: NA
J: TRBJ1-1
V: TRBV29-1
CDR3: SVEGSENTEAF

D: TRBD1
J: TRBJ2-5
V: TRBV29-1
CDR3: SARRGQETQY

D: NA
J: TRBJ2-3
V: TRBV4-3
CDR3: ASSQDLDVTDTQY

D: TRBD2
J: TRBJ2-2
V: TRBV19
CDR3: ASSRSGGDTGELF

D: NA
J: TRBJ1-1
V: TRBV10-3
CDR3: AISEGGPEAF

D: NA
J: TRBJ2-2
V: TRBV6-1
CDR3: ASSPWGGELF

D: TRBD2
J: TRBJ2-2
V: TRBV19
CDR3: AGTSGRTGELF

D: TRBD2
J: TRBJ2-5
V: TRBV2
CDR3: ASTLTSGGPHQETQY